Given below is one T cell receptor beta chain in context. Its antigen is unidentified. Assay: immunoSEQ multiplex PCR; the TCRdb copy retains only in-frame clones and omits some. This sample has around 31,000 clones, with 60% to 80% found just once. It was focal radiation plus CTLA-4 blockade with ipilimumab that patients with chemo-refractory metastatic non-small-cell lung cancer received. This CDR3 is 15 amino acids long. This sample was taken from a study of radiotherapy plus CTLA-4 blockade in lung cancer. Whole-study results and caveats: Response was reportedly best predicted by early blood T cell clone dynamics, with interferon-beta. Among blood TCR repertoires after radiotherapy plus ipilimumab, tumor-derived clones expanded.

The clonotype was recovered from a human donor with non-small cell lung cancer who had stable disease on radiotherapy plus ipilimumab. Sequencing was performed on peripheral blood, taken from a patient treated with radiotherapy plus ipilimumab. The rearrangement joins TRBV21-1 to TRBJ2-1; no DNA check was done on the table's D call, TRBD2. TRBV21-1 is described as a pseudogene. The CDR3 is CASSNSGGARNEQFF. The CDR3 coding sequence is TGTGCCAGCAGCAATAGCGGGGGGGCTCGAAATGAGCAGTTCTTC.